This TCR beta chain was identified during a study of T cell responses to AZD1222 COVID-19 vaccine (dated by TCRdb to the early 2020s). Concerning the study at large: A total of 233 trial participants underwent TCR sequencing, of whom 207 received two doses of AZD1222 and about 25 received two doses of the MenACWY control vaccine. Trial participants were enrolled by age into 18-55, 56-69 and 70-plus year subgroups, with around 150, 28 and 57 TCR-sequenced participants respectively.

A remark on this clone: What this receptor recognizes is not known. No base quality values were provided; no much bigger clone lies one nucleotide off.

The CDR3 regions of human TCRbeta chains were analyzed by immunosequencing. As for the authors' bioinformatics: TCRs in the repertoires were matched against a reference library of SARS-CoV-2-specific TCRs that had been generated with the MIRA antigen-specificity platform. Breadth was defined as the fraction of unique TCRs that were SARS-CoV-2-associated. Depth was defined as the fraction of total T cells that were SARS-CoV-2-associated. Using the MIRA data, each spike-specific TCR was assigned both to the spike region to which the TCR was reactive and to a CD4 or CD8 class. Log10-transformed breadth and depth values were compared by one-way ANOVA with Sidak's multiple comparisons tests. TCRdb re-hosts the immuneACCESS table, in-frame sequences only. Its copies lack some clones; in the studies checked, an unresolved V gene accounts for under half of them, and the cause for the rest is not known. V and J calls and clone size follow that table, whereas D and trimming were derived from the DNA. Present in this sample are around 75,000 clones, approximately 88% of which were seen just once. The leading ten clones occupy 9% to 10% of the sample.

The label giving this sample's time point can be read as: about 28 days (+/-7) after the second vaccine dose. The intended sense of this specimen's treatment or condition label: meningococcal conjugate vaccine given as trial control. Vaccinee samples came from UK trials COV001 and COV002, including a single-blind randomized controlled phase 2/3 trial of AZD1222 (ChAdOx1 nCoV-19) in healthy adults. For TCRbeta chain sequencing, PBMC samples from trial participants were taken at day 0 and at day 28 after the second dose. CDR1 and CDR2, per the germline V gene, are SGDLS and YYNGEE. Including cysteine and phenylalanine, the CDR3 has 15 amino acids. Only CDR3 DNA remains: 45 bases, in frame from the first base. V is cut by 3 bases and J by 2 bases, and the space between the germline ends is 12 bases. What the work shows at the level of the full study, not this receptor alone: Conclusions about previously exposed vaccinees were limited because only six AZD1222 recipients were SARS-CoV-2 seropositive at baseline. Participants were mostly white British, with more females than males. The authors suggested clonal diversity may have been underestimated. The 56-69-year group was small, and its depth increase did not reach significance, likely because of low power. The whole spike protein was spanned by vaccine-associated CD4 TCRs, and dominant responses were seen in regions 160-218 and 743-854. Because no samples from the day 14 peak response were available, repertoires could be characterized only after the peak T cell response. Reportedly, almost half of the unique spike-specific TCRs recognized epitopes lying outside the regions that are mutated in the B.1.351 and B.1.1.7 variants. A significant rise in spike-specific TCR breadth and depth was observed after two AZD1222 doses relative to day 0 and relative to MenACWY recipients.

Sequenced material: peripheral blood, taken 28 days after the second dose of the MenACWY control vaccine. This TCR came from an adult who received the MenACWY meningococcal vaccine as a control. The chain employs TRBV9 and TRBJ1-5; no confident D gene assignment can be made. CDR3 region: CASSAENGRNQPQHF. Here is the DNA: TGTGCCAGCAGCGCTGAGAATGGGCGCAATCAGCCCCAGCATTTT.